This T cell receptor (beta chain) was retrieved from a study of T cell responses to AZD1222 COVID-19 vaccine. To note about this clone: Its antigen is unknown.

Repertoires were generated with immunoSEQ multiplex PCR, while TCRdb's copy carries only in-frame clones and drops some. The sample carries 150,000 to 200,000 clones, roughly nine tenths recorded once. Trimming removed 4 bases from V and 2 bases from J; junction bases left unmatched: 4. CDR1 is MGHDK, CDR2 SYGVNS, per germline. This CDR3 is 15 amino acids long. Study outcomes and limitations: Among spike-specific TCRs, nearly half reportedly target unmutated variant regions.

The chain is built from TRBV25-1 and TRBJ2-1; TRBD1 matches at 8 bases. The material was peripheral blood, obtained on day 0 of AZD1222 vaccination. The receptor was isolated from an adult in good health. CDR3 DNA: TGTGCCAGCAGTGCACCGGGACAGGCCTACAATGAGCAGTTCTTC. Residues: CASSAPGQAYNEQFF. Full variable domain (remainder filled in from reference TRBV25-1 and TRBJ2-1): EADIYQTPRYLVIGTGKKITLECSQTMGHDKMYWYQQDPGMELHLIHYSYGVNSTEKGDLSSESTVSRIRTEHFPLTLESARPSHTSQYLCASSAPGQAYNEQFFGPGTRLTVL.